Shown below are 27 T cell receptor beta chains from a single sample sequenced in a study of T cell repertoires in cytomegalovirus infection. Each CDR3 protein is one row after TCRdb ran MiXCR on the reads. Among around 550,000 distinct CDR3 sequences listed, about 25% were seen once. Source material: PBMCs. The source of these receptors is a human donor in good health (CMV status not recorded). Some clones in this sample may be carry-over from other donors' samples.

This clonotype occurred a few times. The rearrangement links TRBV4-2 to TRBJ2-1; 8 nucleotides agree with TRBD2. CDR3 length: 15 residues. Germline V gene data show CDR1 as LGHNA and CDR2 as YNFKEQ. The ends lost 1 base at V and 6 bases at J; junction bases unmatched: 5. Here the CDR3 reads CASSQGIAGLNEQFF. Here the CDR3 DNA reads TGTGCCAGCAGCCAAGGGATAGCGGGACTCAATGAGCAGTTCTTC.

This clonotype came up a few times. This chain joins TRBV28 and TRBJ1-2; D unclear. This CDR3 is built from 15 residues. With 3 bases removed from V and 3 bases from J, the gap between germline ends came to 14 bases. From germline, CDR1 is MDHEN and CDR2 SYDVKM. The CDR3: CASSLSPTGDYGYTF. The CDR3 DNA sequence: TGTGCCAGCAGTTTGAGTCCCACTGGGGACTATGGCTACACCTTC.

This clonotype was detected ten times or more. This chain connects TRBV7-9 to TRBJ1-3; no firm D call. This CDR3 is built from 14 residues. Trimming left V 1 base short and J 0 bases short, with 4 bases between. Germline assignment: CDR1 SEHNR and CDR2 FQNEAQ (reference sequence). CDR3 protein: CASSLDISGNTIYF. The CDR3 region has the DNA TGTGCCAGCAGCTTAGATATCTCTGGAAACACCATATATTTT.

The CDR3 DNA reads as TGCAGCCCCCGGGGACAGGGTAATGTCTGGCCCCCCTTGAATGAGCAGTTCTTC. Its translation: CSPRGQGNVWPPLNEQFF. The V and J genes are TRBV29-1 and TRBJ2-1; 9 bases map to TRBD1. The CDR3 covers 18 residues. V gave up 8 bases and J gave up 7 bases; unmatched junction bases: 24. CDR1 SQVTM and CDR2 ANQGSEA come from the germline V gene.

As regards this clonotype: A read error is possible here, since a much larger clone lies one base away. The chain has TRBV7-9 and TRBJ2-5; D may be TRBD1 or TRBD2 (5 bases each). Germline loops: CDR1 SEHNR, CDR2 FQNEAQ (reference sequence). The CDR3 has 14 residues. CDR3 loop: CAGSLARGDETQYF. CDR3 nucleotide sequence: TGTGCCGGCAGCTTAGCGAGAGGGGACGAGACCCAGTACTTC.

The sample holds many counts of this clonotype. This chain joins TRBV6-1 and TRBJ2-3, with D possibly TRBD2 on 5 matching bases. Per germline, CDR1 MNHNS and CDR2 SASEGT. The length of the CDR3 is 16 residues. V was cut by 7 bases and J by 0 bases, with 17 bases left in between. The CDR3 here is CASTLNYRGSTDTQYF. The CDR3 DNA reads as TGTGCCAGCACCCTAAACTACCGCGGGAGCACAGATACGCAGTATTTT.

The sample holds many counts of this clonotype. In DNA, the CDR3 is TGTGCCAGCAGTTACTCGGGACAGGGGAATCAGCCCCAGCATTTT. It is translated as CASSYSGQGNQPQHF. The V and J genes are TRBV6-2 or TRBV6-3 and TRBJ1-5, with 10 bases aligning to TRBD1. Germline V lookup: CDR1 MNHEY, CDR2 SVGEGT. V shed 0 bases, J shed 4 bases, and the junction held 0 bases outside the gene matches. The CDR3 spans 15 residues.

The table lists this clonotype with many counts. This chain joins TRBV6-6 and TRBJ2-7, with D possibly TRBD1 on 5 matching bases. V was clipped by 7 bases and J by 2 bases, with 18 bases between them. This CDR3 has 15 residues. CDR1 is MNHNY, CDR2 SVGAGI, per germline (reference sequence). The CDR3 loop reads CASTINPTGTYEQYF. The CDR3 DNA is TGTGCCAGCACTATTAACCCCACAGGAACCTACGAGCAGTACTTC.

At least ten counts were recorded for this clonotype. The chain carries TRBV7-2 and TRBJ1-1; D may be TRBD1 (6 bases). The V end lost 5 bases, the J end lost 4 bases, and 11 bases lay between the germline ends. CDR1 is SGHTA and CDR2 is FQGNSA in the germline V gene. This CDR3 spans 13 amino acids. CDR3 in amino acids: CASSRGGSTEAFF. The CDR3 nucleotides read TGTGCCAGCAGCCGCGGGGGCAGCACTGAAGCTTTCTTT. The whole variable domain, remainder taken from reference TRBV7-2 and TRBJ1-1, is GAGVSQSPSNKVTEKGKDVELRCDPISGHTALYWYRQSLGQGLEFLIYFQGNSAPDKSGLPSDRFSAERTGGSVSTLTIQRTQQEDSAVYLCASSRGGSTEAFFGQGTRLTVV.

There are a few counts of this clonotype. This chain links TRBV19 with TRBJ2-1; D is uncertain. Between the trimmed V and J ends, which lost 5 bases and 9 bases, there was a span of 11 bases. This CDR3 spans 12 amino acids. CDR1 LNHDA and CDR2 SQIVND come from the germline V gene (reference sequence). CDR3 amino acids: CASSPSLSEQFF. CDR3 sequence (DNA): TGTGCCAGTAGTCCTAGTCTTTCTGAGCAGTTCTTC.

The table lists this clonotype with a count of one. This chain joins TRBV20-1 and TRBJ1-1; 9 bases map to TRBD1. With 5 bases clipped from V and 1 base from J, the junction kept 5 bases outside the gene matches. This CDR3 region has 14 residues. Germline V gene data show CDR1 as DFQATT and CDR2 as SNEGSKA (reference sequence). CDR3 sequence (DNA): TGCAGTGCTGAACAGGGGGCAGGGAACACTGAAGCTTTCTTT. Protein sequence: CSAEQGAGNTEAFF.

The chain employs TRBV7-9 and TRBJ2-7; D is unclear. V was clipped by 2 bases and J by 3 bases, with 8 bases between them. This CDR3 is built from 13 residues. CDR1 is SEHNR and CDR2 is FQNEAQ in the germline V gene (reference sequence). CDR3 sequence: CASSLRQNYEQYF. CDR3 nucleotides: TGTGCCAGCAGCTTACGGCAGAACTACGAGCAGTACTTC.

This CDR3 reads CASSELEGDTGELFF. CDR3 bases: TGTGCCAGCAGTGAACTGGAGGGAGACACCGGGGAGCTGTTTTTT. The J gene is TRBJ2-2, the V gene TRBV2; maybe TRBD2 (6 bases). This CDR3 contains 15 residues. The V and J ends lost 2 bases and 3 bases respectively, with 10 bases between them. Per the germline V gene, CDR1 is SNHLY and CDR2 is FYNNEI.

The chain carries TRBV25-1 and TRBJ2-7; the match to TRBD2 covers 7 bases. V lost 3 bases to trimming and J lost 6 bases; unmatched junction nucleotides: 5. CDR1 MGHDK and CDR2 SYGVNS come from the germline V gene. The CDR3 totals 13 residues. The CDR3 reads CASSEPGGGEQYF. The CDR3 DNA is TGTGCCAGCAGTGAGCCTGGGGGGGGCGAGCAGTACTTC.

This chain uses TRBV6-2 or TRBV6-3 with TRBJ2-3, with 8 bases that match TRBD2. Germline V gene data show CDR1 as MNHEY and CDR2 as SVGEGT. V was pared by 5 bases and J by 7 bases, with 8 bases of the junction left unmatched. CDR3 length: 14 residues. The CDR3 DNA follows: TGTGCCAGCAGTCCCGGGACTAGAGGGAATACGCAGTATTTT. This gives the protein CASSPGTRGNTQYF.

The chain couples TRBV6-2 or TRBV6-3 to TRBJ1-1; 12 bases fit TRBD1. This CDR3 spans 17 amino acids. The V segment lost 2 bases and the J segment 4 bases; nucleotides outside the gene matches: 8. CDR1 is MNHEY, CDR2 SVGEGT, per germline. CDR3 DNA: TGTGCCAGCAGTTACCGGGACAGGGGGCTTTCGGGCACTGAAGCTTTCTTT. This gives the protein CASSYRDRGLSGTEAFF.

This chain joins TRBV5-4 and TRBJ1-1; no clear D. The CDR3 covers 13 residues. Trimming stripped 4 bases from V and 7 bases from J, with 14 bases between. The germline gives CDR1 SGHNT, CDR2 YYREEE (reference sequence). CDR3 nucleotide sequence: TGTGCCAGCAGCGTTGGGAGAACCCATGAAGCTTTCTTT. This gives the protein CASSVGRTHEAFF.

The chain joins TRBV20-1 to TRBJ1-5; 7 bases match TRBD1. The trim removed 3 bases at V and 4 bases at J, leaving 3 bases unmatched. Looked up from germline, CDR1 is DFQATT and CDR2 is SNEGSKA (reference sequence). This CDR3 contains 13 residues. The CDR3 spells CSASQGVNQPQHF. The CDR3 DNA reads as TGCAGTGCTAGCCAGGGGGTTAATCAGCCCCAGCATTTT.

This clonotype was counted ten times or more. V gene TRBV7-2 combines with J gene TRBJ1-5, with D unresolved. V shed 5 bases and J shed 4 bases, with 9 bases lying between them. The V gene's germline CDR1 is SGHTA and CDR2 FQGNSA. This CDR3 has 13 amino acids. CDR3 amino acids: CASSGMANQPQHF. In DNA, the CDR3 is TGTGCCAGCAGCGGGATGGCGAATCAGCCCCAGCATTTT.

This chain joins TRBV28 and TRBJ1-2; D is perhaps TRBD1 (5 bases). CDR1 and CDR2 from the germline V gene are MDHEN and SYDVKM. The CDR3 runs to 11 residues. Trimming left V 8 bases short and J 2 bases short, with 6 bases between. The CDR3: CASEGNYGYTF. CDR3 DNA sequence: TGTGCCAGCGAGGGGAACTATGGCTACACCTTC.

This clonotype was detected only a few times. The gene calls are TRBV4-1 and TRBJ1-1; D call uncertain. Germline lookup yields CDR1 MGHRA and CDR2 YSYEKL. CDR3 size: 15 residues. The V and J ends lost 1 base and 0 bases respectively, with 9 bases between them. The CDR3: CASSQVFWVNTEAFF. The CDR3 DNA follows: TGCGCCAGCAGCCAAGTTTTCTGGGTGAACACTGAAGCTTTCTTT.

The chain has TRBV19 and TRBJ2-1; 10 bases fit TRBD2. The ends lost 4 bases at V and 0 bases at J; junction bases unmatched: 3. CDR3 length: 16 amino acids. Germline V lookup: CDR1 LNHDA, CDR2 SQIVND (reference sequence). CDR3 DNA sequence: TGTGCCAGTAGTACTAGCGGGAGCTACTCCTACAATGAGCAGTTCTTC. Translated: CASSTSGSYSYNEQFF.

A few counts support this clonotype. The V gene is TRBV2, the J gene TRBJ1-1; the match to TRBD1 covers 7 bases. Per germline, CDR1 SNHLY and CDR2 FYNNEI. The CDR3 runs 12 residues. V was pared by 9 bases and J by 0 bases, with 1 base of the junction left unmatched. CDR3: CARGQLNTEAFF. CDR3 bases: TGTGCCAGGGGACAGTTGAACACTGAAGCTTTCTTT.

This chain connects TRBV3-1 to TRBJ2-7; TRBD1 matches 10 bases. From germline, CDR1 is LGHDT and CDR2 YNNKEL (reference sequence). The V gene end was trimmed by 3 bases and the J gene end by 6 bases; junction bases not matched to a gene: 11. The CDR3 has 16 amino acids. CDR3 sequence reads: CASSHYRTGGFGEQYF. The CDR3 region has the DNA TGTGCCAGCAGCCATTACAGGACAGGGGGGTTTGGCGAGCAGTACTTC.

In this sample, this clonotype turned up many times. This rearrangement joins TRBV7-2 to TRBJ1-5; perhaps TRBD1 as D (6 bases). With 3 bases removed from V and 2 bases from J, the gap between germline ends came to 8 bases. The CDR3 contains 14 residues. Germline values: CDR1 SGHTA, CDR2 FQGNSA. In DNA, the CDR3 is TGTGCCAGCAGCTTGGACAGCCGCAATCAGCCCCAGCATTTT. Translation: CASSLDSRNQPQHF.

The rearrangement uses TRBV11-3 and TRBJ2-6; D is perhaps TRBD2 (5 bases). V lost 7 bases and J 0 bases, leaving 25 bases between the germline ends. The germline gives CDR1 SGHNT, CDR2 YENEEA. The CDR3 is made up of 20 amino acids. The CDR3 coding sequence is TGTGCCAGCACCTCCCCGAGAGACCAGCGGAGACGCTCTGGGGCCAACGTCCTGACTTTC. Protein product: CASTSPRDQRRRSGANVLTF.

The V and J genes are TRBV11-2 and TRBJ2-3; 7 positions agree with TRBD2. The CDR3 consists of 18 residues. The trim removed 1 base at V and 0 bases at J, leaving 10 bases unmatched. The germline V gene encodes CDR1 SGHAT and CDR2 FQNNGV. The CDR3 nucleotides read TGTGCCAGCAGCTTAGGTTTTGGCGGGGGAACCAGCACAGATACGCAGTATTTT. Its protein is CASSLGFGGGTSTDTQYF.